These 7 T cell receptor beta chains originate from one sample sequenced in a study of T cells after somatic rescue of genetic block. Data came from immunoSEQ multiplex PCR; TCRdb stores just in-frame clones and leaves some out. The sample lists more than 70,000 clones, about 90% occurring once. Sequencing was done on a sample of peripheral blood mononuclear cells (PBMCs). The receptors stem from a woman younger than 30.

The chain links TRBV9 to TRBJ1-2, with D unresolved. V was cut by 3 bases and J by 8 bases, with 5 bases left in between. This CDR3 spans 10 amino acids. Germline V CDR1 and CDR2: SGDLS, YYNGEE. This CDR3 reads CASSGSGYTF. CDR3 DNA sequence: TGTGCCAGCAGCGGAAGCGGCTACACCTTC.

This chain uses TRBV11-3 with TRBJ1-5; maybe TRBD1 (6 bases). CDR1 and CDR2 (germline): SGHNT, YENEEA. CDR3 length equals 18 residues. The V end lost 10 bases, the J end lost 0 bases, and 25 bases lay between the germline ends. The CDR3 DNA follows: TGTGCCAAGCCCAACAGACAGGCAGCGGGGTATAGCAATCAGCCCCAGCATTTT. Protein sequence: CAKPNRQAAGYSNQPQHF.

The chain couples TRBV10-1 to TRBJ2-2; D call uncertain. The CDR3 is made up of 13 amino acids. Germline-derived CDR1 and CDR2 are WNHNN and SYGVQD (reference sequence). The V and J ends lost 6 bases and 4 bases respectively, with 9 bases between them. The CDR3 loop reads CASSPRLTGELFF. As DNA, the CDR3 is TGCGCCAGCAGCCCGCGGCTCACCGGGGAGCTGTTTTTT.

V gene TRBV19 combines with J gene TRBJ1-4; D is ambiguous. CDR3 length: 14 residues. Germline V gene sequence: CDR1 LNHDA, CDR2 SQIVND (reference sequence). Deletions cut 5 bases from V and 0 bases from J, with 7 bases between. Here the CDR3 reads CASSGEATNEKLFF. The CDR3, as DNA: TGTGCCAGTAGTGGAGAAGCAACTAATGAAAAACTGTTTTTT.

The chain uses TRBV5-6 and TRBJ1-5; a possible D gene is TRBD1 (5 bases). The V end lost 6 bases, the J end lost 9 bases, and 19 bases lay between the germline ends. The CDR3 is 14 residues long. CDR1 and CDR2 (germline): SGHDT, YYEEEE. The CDR3 DNA is TGTGCCAGCACCCAGGGCGGGGGGTATATGCCCCAGCATTTT. Translating it yields CASTQGGGYMPQHF.

This rearrangement joins TRBV12-5 to TRBJ2-1; unclear D gene. Deletions cut 8 bases from V and 0 bases from J, with 2 bases between. This CDR3 is built from 11 residues. CDR1 is LGHNT and CDR2 is FRNRAP in the germline V gene. The CDR3 nucleotides read TGTGCTAGTCTCTCCTACAATGAGCAGTTCTTC. It translates to CASLSYNEQFF.

The V and J genes are TRBV27 and TRBJ2-1, with 8 bases identical to TRBD2. CDR1 is MNHEY, CDR2 SMNVEV, per germline (reference sequence). This CDR3 has 20 residues. Losses at the gene ends were 4 bases for V and 0 bases for J; bases not matched to a gene: 17. The CDR3 DNA follows: TGTGCCAGCAGTTCTGGTGATAGCGGGATCATGCTGAGCTCCTACAATGAGCAGTTCTTC. Encoded protein: CASSSGDSGIMLSSYNEQFF.